Listed here is a single T cell receptor (beta chain). The sample belongs to a study of OX40 agonist ivuxolimab in advanced cancers. At the level of the study: Patients' therapy was ivuxolimab, an antibody that acts as an agonist of OX40 (CD134). Patients in dose escalation had liver, melanoma, kidney or head and neck cancers.

The CDR3 extends over 18 amino acids. The trim removed 6 bases at V and 2 bases at J, leaving 15 bases unmatched. CDR1 and CDR2 (germline): MDHEN, SYDVKM. The assay was immunoSEQ multiplex PCR, and TCRdb's table has in-frame clones only and misses some. The repertoire holds just under 80,000 clones, with approximately 84% as singletons. The TCR comes from an adult with an advanced solid tumor such as melanoma, head and neck, liver or kidney cancer. This chain joins TRBV28 and TRBJ1-5, with 8 bases identical to TRBD1. This material consisted of CD4+ or CD8+ T cells sorted from blood, taken in a trial of the OX40 agonist ivuxolimab. CDR3 bases: TGTGCCAGCAGCCTTTGGGCAGGGGGCGTCTCGGGCAATCAGCCCCAGCATTTT. Its translation is CASSLWAGGVSGNQPQHF. Full variable domain (remainder filled in from reference TRBV28 and TRBJ1-5): DVKVTQSSRYLVKRTGEKVFLECVQDMDHENMFWYRQDPGLGLRLIYFSYDVKMKEKGDIPEGYSVSREKKERFSLILESASTNQTSMYLCASSLWAGGVSGNQPQHFGDGTRLSIL.